The clone carrying this T cell receptor (beta chain) was picked up a small number of times. Its specificity is unknown. This sample was taken from a study of cytomegalovirus exposure and HLA in healthy donors. For the study at large: Clustering assigned about 80% of the 350 to 400 genotyped donors to the Caucasian-associated ancestry cluster. The study, taken as a whole, reports: The classifier was said to identify cytomegalovirus status with high specificity and sensitivity. In an earlier analysis, most TCR beta V segments were productive about 90% or about 30% of the time.

It was with 60 Vbeta and 13 Jbeta primers that the PCR ran. In the study's own analysis: Unique TCR beta chains numbered around 80 million in a later analysis, with around 10 million shared. Using immunoSEQ multiplex PCR, the repertoire was profiled, and TCRdb retains in-frame clones only, with some absent. V and J calls and clone size are as listed in that table; D and trimming were resolved from the DNA. The table shows about 130,000 clones, with less than 85% occurring only once. V dropped 0 bases and J dropped 0 bases, with 16 bases sitting between them. Germline CDR1 LNHNV, CDR2 YYDKDF (reference sequence). The CDR3 sequence is 18 residues long.

The receptor's source is a woman aged 40 to 50 in good health and CMV-seropositive. The sequencing sample was made of PBMCs. The chain uses TRBV15 and TRBJ2-3; the D gene is possibly TRBD1 (5 bases). The CDR3 sequence: CATSRDERPGPSTDTQYF. The CDR3 DNA sequence: TGTGCCACCAGCAGAGATGAGCGTCCAGGGCCCAGCACAGATACGCAGTATTTT.